Below, one TCR beta chain is given with its context. Its target is not known. The data derive from a study of cytomegalovirus exposure and HLA in healthy donors. Findings of the study overall: The listing of about 150 TCR beta chains classed them as cytomegalovirus-associated.

Only in-frame clones appear in the TCRdb table, and some are missing; sequencing was by immunoSEQ multiplex PCR. The sample lists 100,000 to 150,000 clones; 75% to 90% were seen once. The donors were members of the validation cohort, which comprised 120 subjects and was separate from the first cohort of 666 subjects. Trimming removed 6 bases at V and 7 bases at J, with 9 bases between. The CDR3 length is 11 residues. CDR1 and CDR2 (germline): MDHEN, SYDVKM. This chain joins TRBV28 and TRBJ1-1; TRBD1 might be the D (5 bases). The sample comprised PBMCs. The TCR was taken from a woman aged 18-29 years in good health and CMV-seronegative. CDR3 nucleotide sequence: TGTGCCAGCAGCCAGGGTCTTGAAGCTTTCTTT. Protein product: CASSQGLEAFF.